This TCR beta chain is from a study of cytomegalovirus exposure and HLA in healthy donors. The study's findings and limits: Later analysis found that TCR beta chains associated with HLA were more clonally expanded than other, equally common chains. Rarity marked most TCR sequences, yet some public TCRs occurred in many donors. Accurate HLA-A and HLA-B prediction from TCR beta sequences was reported for most subjects.

Notes on this clone: Its antigen is still unknown.

The CDR3 is made up of 13 amino acids. From germline, CDR1 is SGHRS and CDR2 YFSETQ. Trimming cost V 7 bases and J 3 bases, with 14 bases left between them. PCR involved 60 Vbeta and 13 Jbeta primers. TCRdb's copy holds only in-frame clones and misses some; the assay was immunoSEQ multiplex PCR. The sample contains 95,000 to 150,000 clones, about a sixth of which appear only once. This receptor was obtained from a female donor in good health and CMV-seropositive. The sequenced sample was PBMCs. This chain joins TRBV5-1 and TRBJ2-7; D is perhaps TRBD1 (6 bases). CDR3 sequence: CASQRDIFYEQYF. CDR3 nucleotides: TGCGCCAGCCAACGGGACATCTTCTACGAGCAGTACTTC.